The present T cell receptor (beta chain) was sequenced within a study of T cell repertoires in cytomegalovirus infection. Study summary: Epitope selection comprised recently identified HLA-C-restricted CMV epitopes and well-studied HLA-B-restricted CMV epitopes. Through public TCR beta signatures, both CMV infection and matching HLA type were indicated. Study results and limitations: Carriage of CMV together with the relevant HLA was identifiable through cumulative public TCR beta family frequency.

TCRdb itself ran the reads through MiXCR, one entry per CDR3 protein. Of some 30,000 distinct CDR3 sequences listed, about a fifth were seen once; the top ten hold roughly 80%. With regard to this clonotype: Its specificity is unknown.

Germline V gene data show CDR1 as LGHNA and CDR2 as YNFKEQ. This CDR3 is 14 amino acids long. V lost 3 bases and J lost 8; bases outside the gene matches: 7. The rearrangement uses TRBV4-2 and TRBJ1-2, with TRBD1 matching over 9 bases. The specimen comprised CD8+ T cells from cultured PBMCs, sampled from culture after CMV antigen stimulation. This clonotype was sampled from a human donor in good health (CMV status not recorded). Some clones in this sample may be carry-over from other donors' samples. As DNA, the CDR3 is TGTGCCAGCAGCCAGGGGGGACAGGGCGACGGCTACACCTTC. Translation: CASSQGGQGDGYTF.